Listed below are T cell receptor beta chains from one sample, sequenced in a study of shared clonotypes between healthy human individuals. TCRdb's copy holds only in-frame clones and misses some; the assay was immunoSEQ multiplex PCR. The sample has some 2.1 million clones; around 93% are singletons. The sample was naive CD8+ T cells from PBMCs. The receptors were sampled from a man aged 18 to 35 in good health. Some clones in this sample may be carry-over from other donors' samples. CDR3s include the opening cysteine and the closing phenylalanine or tryptophan.

V gene	CDR3 length	J gene	CDR3 protein
TRBV7-3	16	TRBJ2-2	CASSPRIGANTGELFF
TRBV14	12	TRBJ1-2	CASSPTVYGYTF
TRBV5-1	14	TRBJ2-7	CASSLGLAAAREYF
TRBV11-2	16	TRBJ1-5	CASSLVLGMSNQPQHF
TRBV29-1	13	TRBJ2-7	CSVAGGFSYEQYF
TRBV10-3	11	TRBJ2-3	CAISEADTQYF
TRBV5-1	13	TRBJ2-3	CASSLKIADTQYF
TRBV5-6	11	TRBJ2-5	CASSSRETQYF
TRBV27	13	TRBJ1-1	CASSPGTAPEAFF
TRBV10-3	15	TRBJ2-2	CAISEPYPNTGELFF
TRBV10-3	16	TRBJ2-3	CAISEFGQGKSDTQYF
TRBV4-1	14	TRBJ1-4	CASSPPGQGAKLFF
TRBV7-8	20	TRBJ2-6	CASSLAVGRGGGPGANVLTF
TRBV28	13	TRBJ2-7	CASRRDSNYEQYF
TRBV27	13	TRBJ1-2	CASSLGVSYGYTF